This is a list of T cell receptor beta chains from one sample in a study of T cell repertoires in cytomegalovirus infection. In TCRdb, the reads were re-called with MiXCR into one record per CDR3 protein. The sample holds around 550,000 distinct CDR3 sequences, approximately 26% seen once. Specimen: PBMCs. These receptors were taken from a human donor in good health (CMV status not recorded). Some clones in this sample may be carry-over from other donors' samples. Both conserved end residues are part of each CDR3. A D gene is named only where the DNA matches it firmly. Size is omitted from some rows. Given values are once, few, many or a class for expanded clones.

j_gene: TRBJ2-1
abundance: few
v_gene: TRBV11-3
d_gene: .
CDR3aa: CASSSPDTYNEQFF
CDR3nt: TGTGCCAGCAGCTCGCCGGACACTTACAATGAGCAGTTCTTC

j_gene: TRBJ2-5
abundance: few
v_gene: TRBV5-4
d_gene: .
CDR3aa: CASSTGTQETQYF
CDR3nt: TGTGCCAGCAGCACCGGGACTCAAGAGACCCAGTACTTC

j_gene: TRBJ1-2
abundance: .
v_gene: TRBV7-9
d_gene: .
CDR3aa: CASSVISNYGYTF
CDR3nt: TGTGCCAGCAGCGTTATATCTAACTATGGCTACACCTTC

j_gene: TRBJ2-5
abundance: .
v_gene: TRBV11-2
d_gene: TRBD2
CDR3aa: CASSLARSRWASGSQETQYF
CDR3nt: TGTGCCAGCAGCTTAGCGAGATCTAGGTGGGCTAGCGGGAGCCAAGAGACCCAGTACTTC

j_gene: TRBJ2-3
abundance: many
v_gene: TRBV7-2
d_gene: TRBD2
CDR3aa: CASSSPRREGLHTQYF
CDR3nt: TGTGCCAGCAGCTCCCCTAGGCGGGAGGGCCTCCATACGCAGTATTTT

j_gene: TRBJ2-1
abundance: .
v_gene: TRBV11-2
d_gene: TRBD2
CDR3aa: CASSLVGGINEQFF
CDR3nt: TGTGCCAGCAGCTTAGTCGGGGGGATTAATGAGCAGTTCTTC

j_gene: TRBJ2-5
abundance: .
v_gene: TRBV20-1
d_gene: TRBD2
CDR3aa: CSAKRRLAEETQYF
CDR3nt: TGCAGTGCTAAGAGGAGGCTAGCGGAAGAGACCCAGTACTTC

j_gene: TRBJ2-5
abundance: many
v_gene: TRBV7-8
d_gene: .
CDR3aa: CASSLPQETQYF
CDR3nt: TGTGCCAGCAGCTTACCCCAAGAGACCCAGTACTTC

j_gene: TRBJ2-1
abundance: few
v_gene: TRBV12-3/TRBV12-4
d_gene: TRBD2
CDR3aa: CASSFDVAGGEQFF
CDR3nt: TGTGCCAGCAGTTTTGACGTAGCGGGGGGTGAGCAGTTCTTC

j_gene: TRBJ2-2
abundance: .
v_gene: TRBV5-5
d_gene: TRBD2
CDR3aa: CASSPMTSITGELFF
CDR3nt: TGTGCCAGCAGCCCGATGACTAGCATAACCGGGGAGCTGTTTTTT

j_gene: TRBJ2-2
abundance: few
v_gene: TRBV6-6
d_gene: TRBD1
CDR3aa: CASSYPGTAGELFF
CDR3nt: TGTGCCAGCAGTTACCCCGGGACAGCCGGGGAGCTGTTTTTT

j_gene: TRBJ1-4
abundance: few
v_gene: TRBV28
d_gene: .
CDR3aa: CASSLSRYPATNEKLFF
CDR3nt: TGTGCCAGCAGTTTAAGTCGGTATCCTGCAACTAATGAAAAACTGTTTTTT

j_gene: TRBJ1-3
abundance: few
v_gene: TRBV3-1
d_gene: .
CDR3aa: CASSLDASSGNTIYF
CDR3nt: TGTGCCAGCAGCCTGGATGCCTCCTCTGGAAACACCATATATTTT

j_gene: TRBJ2-3
abundance: .
v_gene: TRBV10-3
d_gene: TRBD2
CDR3aa: CAIGGTSGTSTDTQYF
CDR3nt: TGTGCCATCGGAGGGACTAGCGGGACTAGCACAGATACGCAGTATTTT

j_gene: TRBJ1-1
abundance: few
v_gene: TRBV11-3
d_gene: .
CDR3aa: CASSLREGDTEAFF
CDR3nt: TGTGCCAGCAGCCTACGGGAGGGGGACACTGAAGCTTTCTTT

j_gene: TRBJ2-7
abundance: few
v_gene: TRBV20-1
d_gene: .
CDR3aa: CSARVDLEGEQYF
CDR3nt: TGCAGTGCTAGAGTGGACTTAGAAGGCGAGCAGTACTTC

j_gene: TRBJ2-7
abundance: .
v_gene: TRBV27
d_gene: TRBD2
CDR3aa: CASSLLSSGTYEQYF
CDR3nt: TGTGCCAGCAGTTTATTGTCTAGCGGGACCTACGAGCAGTACTTC

j_gene: TRBJ2-5
abundance: .
v_gene: TRBV29-1
d_gene: .
CDR3aa: CSVAQPRGPQETQYF
CDR3nt: TGCAGCGTTGCACAGCCCAGGGGACCTCAAGAGACCCAGTACTTC

j_gene: TRBJ2-6
abundance: few
v_gene: TRBV11-2
d_gene: .
CDR3aa: CASTKGAPSGANVLTF
CDR3nt: TGTGCCAGCACCAAAGGGGCGCCCTCTGGGGCCAACGTCCTGACTTTC

j_gene: TRBJ2-5
abundance: .
v_gene: TRBV7-7
d_gene: .
CDR3aa: CASSFLRAETQYF
CDR3nt: TGTGCTAGCAGCTTTCTGAGGGCAGAGACCCAGTACTTC

j_gene: TRBJ1-1
abundance: many
v_gene: TRBV7-9
d_gene: .
CDR3aa: CASSPQRTEAFF
CDR3nt: TGTGCCAGCAGCCCCCAGAGGACTGAAGCTTTCTTT

j_gene: TRBJ2-1
abundance: few
v_gene: TRBV29-1
d_gene: .
CDR3aa: CSAYDAQGTVF
CDR3nt: TGCAGCGCCTATGATGCGCAGGGGACGGTCTTC

j_gene: TRBJ2-7
abundance: many
v_gene: TRBV7-2
d_gene: .
CDR3aa: CASSLGPQADYYEQYF
CDR3nt: TGTGCCAGCAGCTTGGGGCCCCAAGCGGACTACTACGAGCAGTACTTC

j_gene: TRBJ2-5
abundance: .
v_gene: TRBV2
d_gene: TRBD2
CDR3aa: CASRMGGETQYF
CDR3nt: TGTGCCAGCAGGATGGGGGGGGAGACCCAGTACTTC

j_gene: TRBJ1-5
abundance: many
v_gene: TRBV5-5
d_gene: TRBD1
CDR3aa: CASSKNRGQGDQPQHF
CDR3nt: TGTGCCAGCAGCAAGAACAGGGGGCAGGGCGATCAGCCCCAGCATTTT

j_gene: TRBJ1-1
abundance: .
v_gene: TRBV19
d_gene: .
CDR3aa: CASSIELDTEAFF
CDR3nt: TGTGCCAGTAGTATAGAACTCGACACTGAAGCTTTCTTT

j_gene: TRBJ1-5
abundance: .
v_gene: TRBV20-1
d_gene: .
CDR3aa: CSATNGGNQPQHF
CDR3nt: TGCAGTGCCACAAACGGGGGCAATCAGCCCCAGCATTTT

j_gene: TRBJ2-2
abundance: .
v_gene: TRBV27
d_gene: .
CDR3aa: CASSLTWTPGYLELFF
CDR3nt: TGTGCCAGCAGCCTTACGTGGACCCCCGGGTACCTTGAGCTGTTTTTT